These 27 T cell receptor beta chains were all obtained from the same sample, sequenced in a study of B cell selection in AIRE deficiency. Here immunoSEQ multiplex PCR was the method, and the copy in TCRdb shows in-frame clones only, minus some. The sample has around 26,000 clones; around 92% are singletons. Regulatory T cells were sorted as CD4+CD25hiCD127low/negative cells. Source material: CD4+CD25+ Tregs sorted from PBMCs. The receptors shown here come from a human donor in good health.

CDR3 bases: TGCGCCAGCAGCTTGGCCGGGACAGGGGGAGAAGGCTACACCTTC. Residues: CASSLAGTGGEGYTF. This chain uses TRBV5-1 with TRBJ1-2; 11 nucleotides align to TRBD1. The CDR3 has 15 amino acids. Germline-derived CDR1 and CDR2 are SGHRS and YFSETQ. J lost 8 bases, V lost 0 bases, and 6 bases had no gene match. The full variable domain, with the rest looked up from reference TRBV5-1 and TRBJ1-2, is KAGVTQTPRYLIKTRGQQVTLSCSPISGHRSVSWYQQTPGQGLQFLFEYFSETQRNKGNFPGRFSGRQFSNSRSEMNVSTLELGDSALYLCASSLAGTGGEGYTFGSGTRLTVV.

The rearrangement joins TRBV7-9 to TRBJ1-5; D unresolved. Trimming left V 4 bases short and J 4 bases short, with 11 bases between. This CDR3 has 14 amino acids. CDR1 SEHNR and CDR2 FQNEAQ come from the germline V gene (reference sequence). The CDR3 loop reads CASSSVPGNQPQHF. CDR3 nucleotides: TGTGCCAGCAGCTCGGTCCCTGGTAATCAGCCCCAGCATTTT. The full variable domain, rest sourced from reference TRBV7-9 and TRBJ1-5, is DTGVSQNPRHKITKRGQNVTFRCDPISEHNRLYWYRQTLGQGPEFLTYFQNEAQLEKSRLLSDRFSAERPKGSFSTLEIQRTEQGDSAMYLCASSSVPGNQPQHFGDGTRLSIL.

The V gene is TRBV18, the J gene TRBJ2-5, with 9 bases lining up with TRBD2. Trimming cost V 3 bases and J 5 bases; bases outside gene matches: 4. The CDR3 spans 14 residues. Germline loops: CDR1 KGHSH, CDR2 LQKENI. CDR3 protein: CASSPRTSEETQYF. The CDR3 nucleotides are TGTGCCAGCTCACCCAGGACTAGCGAGGAGACCCAGTACTTC.

The chain uses TRBV6-1 and TRBJ2-1; D might be TRBD2 (5 bases). V dropped 2 bases and J dropped 8 bases, with 10 bases sitting between them. The germline gives CDR1 MNHNS, CDR2 SASEGT. The CDR3 has 13 amino acids. Here the CDR3 DNA reads TGTGCCAGCAGTGAAATTCCGGGGTATGAGCAGTTCTTC. Residues: CASSEIPGYEQFF.

The J gene is TRBJ1-2, the V gene TRBV29-1; TRBD1 aligns across 7 bases. V dropped 1 base and J dropped 0; count of bases not matched to a gene: 14. This CDR3 has 18 amino acids. Per the germline V gene, CDR1 is SQVTM and CDR2 is ANQGSEA. The CDR3 here is CSVEGELGQEPTNYGYTF. Here the CDR3 DNA reads TGCAGCGTTGAAGGTGAGCTTGGACAGGAGCCCACTAACTATGGCTACACCTTC.

The chain uses TRBV5-1 and TRBJ2-7; 8 bases align to TRBD1. The CDR3 covers 15 residues. The germline gives CDR1 SGHRS, CDR2 YFSETQ. After removal of 3 bases from V and 2 bases from J, the junction contained 7 bases not matched to a gene. DNA for the CDR3: TGCGCCAGCAGCTCGACTACAGGGGGACCCTACGAGCAGTACTTC. Encoded protein: CASSSTTGGPYEQYF.

The chain combines TRBV6-4 with TRBJ2-3; D remains unclear. V was cut by 4 bases and J by 2 bases, with 7 bases left in between. Germline V gene lookup returns CDR1 MRHNA and CDR2 SNTAGT. The CDR3 has 13 amino acids. In DNA form, the CDR3 reads TGTGCCAGCAGTGGGCAGTCCACAGATACGCAGTATTTT. Its translation is CASSGQSTDTQYF.

V is TRBV2 and J is TRBJ1-2; no definite D call. The CDR3 is 15 residues long. The V and J ends lost 8 bases and 6 bases respectively, with 22 bases between them. Germline V gene data show CDR1 as SNHLY and CDR2 as FYNNEI. The CDR3 spells CASGKEGSTYHGYTF. The CDR3 DNA reads TGTGCCAGCGGGAAGGAGGGCTCTACCTACCATGGCTACACCTTC. Looking up the rest from reference TRBV2 and TRBJ1-2 gives the full variable domain: EPEVTQTPSHQVTQMGQEVILRCVPISNHLYFYWYRQILGQKVEFLVSFYNNEISEKSEIFDDQFSVERPDGSNFTLKIRSTKLEDSAMYFCASGKEGSTYHGYTFGSGTRLTVV.

This clone was seen just once. The J gene is TRBJ1-1, the V gene TRBV9; D ambiguous. With 1 base removed from V and 3 bases from J, the gap between germline ends came to 13 bases. Per the germline V gene, CDR1 is SGDLS and CDR2 is YYNGEE. The CDR3 length is 15 residues. CDR3 sequence: CASSVLGDRDTEAFF. CDR3 in DNA: TGTGCCAGCAGCGTATTAGGCGATCGGGACACTGAAGCTTTCTTT.

This sequence joins TRBV9 and TRBJ2-7, with a weak D call TRBD2 (5 bases). V lost 3 bases, J lost 6 bases, and 10 bases lay in between. Germline V lookup: CDR1 SGDLS, CDR2 YYNGEE. The CDR3 is 12 amino acids. CDR3: CASSGGSVEQYF. CDR3 coding DNA: TGTGCCAGCAGCGGAGGGTCGGTCGAGCAGTACTTC. Full variable domain (rest looked up from reference TRBV9 and TRBJ2-7): DSGVTQTPKHLITATGQRVTLRCSPRSGDLSVYWYQQSLDQGLQFLIQYYNGEERAKGNILERFSAQQFPDLHSELNLSSLELGDSALYFCASSGGSVEQYFGPGTRLTVT.

The chain is built from TRBV7-9 and TRBJ1-1; D is perhaps TRBD1 (5 bases). Between the trimmed V and J ends, which lost 0 bases and 4 bases, there was a span of 15 bases. Germline values: CDR1 SEHNR, CDR2 FQNEAQ (reference sequence). CDR3 length equals 16 residues. The CDR3 is CASSLARGAGGTEAFF. In nucleotides, the CDR3 is TGTGCCAGCAGCTTAGCGCGCGGGGCGGGGGGCACTGAAGCTTTCTTT. Complete variable domain (other parts from reference TRBV7-9 and TRBJ1-1): DTGVSQNPRHKITKRGQNVTFRCDPISEHNRLYWYRQTLGQGPEFLTYFQNEAQLEKSRLLSDRFSAERPKGSFSTLEIQRTEQGDSAMYLCASSLARGAGGTEAFFGQGTRLTVV.

This clone rates as medium-sized. The chain combines TRBV5-1 with TRBJ1-2; D gene unclear. Germline values: CDR1 SGHRS, CDR2 YFSETQ. Deletions cut 3 bases from V and 2 bases from J, with 8 bases between. CDR3 length: 13 amino acids. As DNA, the CDR3 is TGCGCCAGCAGCTCCCCAATAAACTATGGCTACACCTTC. The encoded protein is CASSSPINYGYTF.

The chain links TRBV6-5 to TRBJ2-5; TRBD2 aligns across 7 bases. CDR3 length equals 14 residues. Germline CDR1 and CDR2: MNHEY and SVGAGI. V lost 5 bases, J lost 3 bases, and 6 bases stayed unmatched. The CDR3, as DNA: TGTGCCAGCAGTCAGACTCTAGCGGAAGAGACCCAGTACTTC. It is translated as CASSQTLAEETQYF.

The rearrangement joins TRBV4-1 to TRBJ2-5, with 8 bases identical to TRBD2. The CDR3 extends over 16 amino acids. Trimming at V came to 1 base and at J to 4 bases, leaving 8 bases not matched to a gene. The germline CDR1 and CDR2 sequences are MGHRA and YSYEKL. The CDR3 bases are TGCGCCAGCAGCCAAGGAGTCGGGGGGGCATCAGAGACCCAGTACTTC. Residues: CASSQGVGGASETQYF.

The V gene is TRBV30, the J gene TRBJ1-4; possible D gene TRBD1, 5 bases. This CDR3 region has 15 residues. V was trimmed by 0 bases and J by 4 bases, leaving 12 bases between them. Germline lookup yields CDR1 GTSNPN and CDR2 SVGIG (reference sequence). This chain's CDR3 is CAWSVRTGRNEKLFF. CDR3 DNA: TGTGCCTGGAGTGTACGTACAGGCCGTAATGAAAAACTGTTTTTT.

The chain couples TRBV5-1 to TRBJ2-6, with unresolved D. V gave up 4 bases and J gave up 0 bases, with 11 bases separating them. CDR1 is SGHRS, CDR2 YFSETQ, per germline. The CDR3 sequence is 16 residues long. CDR3 in amino acids: CASSPTGTSGANVLTF. The CDR3 DNA follows: TGCGCCAGCAGCCCGACGGGCACCTCTGGGGCCAACGTCCTGACTTTC.

The rearrangement joins TRBV5-8 to TRBJ2-7; 8 nucleotides match TRBD1. V gave up 2 bases and J gave up 4 bases; unmatched junction bases: 5. Germline V lookup: CDR1 SGHTS, CDR2 YDEGEE. This CDR3 is built from 14 residues. Here the CDR3 DNA reads TGTGCCAGCAGCTTTGGACAGGGTGTGTACGAGCAGTACTTC. This codes for CASSFGQGVYEQYF.

The chain has TRBV18 and TRBJ2-3; TRBD1 or TRBD2 may be the D gene (6 bases each). The V and J ends lost 6 bases and 2 bases respectively, with 12 bases between them. CDR1 KGHSH and CDR2 LQKENI come from the germline V gene. The CDR3 covers 14 residues. In DNA, the CDR3 is TGTGCCAGCTCCCCGGGGGCCCTCACAGATACGCAGTATTTT. Translated, it gives CASSPGALTDTQYF.

To note about this clone: The junction and the germline gene differ at one end; a read error may be behind it. This chain uses TRBV4-2 with TRBJ1-1; D is unresolved. The CDR3 covers 17 residues. The germline gives CDR1 LGHNA, CDR2 YNFKEQ. The CDR3 loop is CASSRPPSDMMNAEAFF. The CDR3 coding sequence is TGTGCCAGCAGCCGGCCCCCTTCAGACATGATGAACGCTGAAGCTTTCTTT.

This chain joins TRBV6-1 and TRBJ1-3; D unresolved. CDR1 and CDR2 (germline): MNHNS, SASEGT. V lost 10 bases to trimming and J lost 0 bases, with 10 bases between them. The CDR3 extends over 13 amino acids. The CDR3 loop reads CATTTYSGNTIYF. The CDR3 nucleotides are TGTGCCACCACGACATACTCTGGAAACACCATATATTTT.

CDR3 DNA: TGTGCCAGCACTAACACAGATACGCAGTATTTT. This encodes CASTNTDTQYF. The rearrangement uses TRBV2 and TRBJ2-3; D is uncertain. CDR1 is SNHLY, CDR2 FYNNEI, per germline. The V end was cut by 7 bases, the J end by 2 bases, with 4 bases between. CDR3 length equals 11 residues. The variable domain in full, completed from reference TRBV2 and TRBJ2-3, reads EPEVTQTPSHQVTQMGQEVILRCVPISNHLYFYWYRQILGQKVEFLVSFYNNEISEKSEIFDDQFSVERPDGSNFTLKIRSTKLEDSAMYFCASTNTDTQYFGPGTRLTVL.

The chain recombines TRBV6-5 with TRBJ2-1; D is unclear. This CDR3 region has 15 residues. Germline CDR1 and CDR2: MNHEY and SVGAGI. V was trimmed by 6 bases and J by 1 base, leaving 13 bases between them. The CDR3 sequence: CASREELESYNEQFF. Here the CDR3 DNA reads TGTGCCAGCAGAGAGGAATTGGAGTCCTACAATGAGCAGTTCTTC.

The chain links TRBV5-5 to TRBJ1-2; D might be TRBD1 (5 bases). V shed 0 bases and J shed 3 bases, with 12 bases lying between them. The CDR3 totals 15 residues. Germline CDR1 is SGHKS and CDR2 is YYEKEE (reference sequence). The CDR3 loop reads CASSLVGTADYGYTF. The DNA of the CDR3 is TGTGCCAGCAGCTTGGTCGGGACGGCGGACTATGGCTACACCTTC.

In its sample, this clone is medium-sized. V usage is TRBV9 and J usage is TRBJ2-5; 11 bases match TRBD2. CDR1 is SGDLS, CDR2 YYNGEE, per germline. V shed 3 bases and J 5 bases; nucleotides not matched to a gene: 3. The CDR3 spans 14 residues. CDR3 region: CASSASGGLETQYF. The DNA for the CDR3 is TGTGCCAGCAGCGCTAGCGGGGGGCTGGAGACCCAGTACTTC.

The V call is TRBV18, the J call TRBJ1-4; possibly TRBD1 for D (5 bases). CDR3 length: 15 residues. V was shortened by 3 bases and J by 4 bases, with 12 bases between the two germline ends. The germline gives CDR1 KGHSH, CDR2 LQKENI. The CDR3 sequence is CASSPEGTVNEKLFF. The DNA of the CDR3 is TGTGCCAGCTCACCTGAGGGGACGGTTAATGAAAAACTGTTTTTT.

V is TRBV18 and J is TRBJ1-6; 8 bases match TRBD1. The CDR3 extends over 15 amino acids. J lost 3 bases, V lost 6 bases, and 4 bases had no gene match. Germline CDR1 KGHSH, CDR2 LQKENI. The CDR3 loop is CASSLGTGYNSPLHF. CDR3 nucleotides: TGTGCCAGCTCGCTAGGGACAGGCTATAATTCACCCCTCCACTTT.

Here the CDR3 reads CASSMIWTGGTGELFF. The DNA for the CDR3 is TGTGCCAGTAGTATGATTTGGACAGGGGGCACCGGGGAGCTGTTTTTT. The rearrangement uses TRBV19 and TRBJ2-2; 10 nucleotides match TRBD1. CDR1 and CDR2 from the germline V gene are LNHDA and SQIVND (reference sequence). This CDR3 is built from 16 residues. V lost 3 bases and J lost 4; bases outside the gene matches: 5.